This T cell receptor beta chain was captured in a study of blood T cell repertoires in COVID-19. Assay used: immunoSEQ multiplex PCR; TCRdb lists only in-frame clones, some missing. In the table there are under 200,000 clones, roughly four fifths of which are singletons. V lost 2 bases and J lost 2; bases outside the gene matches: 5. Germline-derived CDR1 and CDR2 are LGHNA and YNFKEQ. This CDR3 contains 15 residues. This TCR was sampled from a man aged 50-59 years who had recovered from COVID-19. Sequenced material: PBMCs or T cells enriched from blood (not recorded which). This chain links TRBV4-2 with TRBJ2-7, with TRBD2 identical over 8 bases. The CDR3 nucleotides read TGTGCCAGCAGCCAATCGACTAGCGCACCCTACGAGCAGTACTTC. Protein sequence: CASSQSTSAPYEQYF.